This section outlines one T cell receptor beta chain sequence together with its context. Its target antigen remains unknown. No base qualities exist here, and no much larger clone lies one base off it. Library preparation employed PCR. Data came from an Illumina HiSeq 2500. To normalize quantification of the TCRbeta repertoire, the TCR libraries were built with molecular barcoding that relied on unique molecular identifiers. The public reads were quality trimmed at Q25 with fastp and then assembled into clones with MiXCR by TCRdb, keeping productive beta chains. Records with the same CDR3 protein are collapsed into one entry carrying the most frequent genes and DNA. The sample table holds 350,000 to 500,000 distinct CDR3 sequences, of which roughly two fifths were seen once. The ten largest clonotypes hold roughly 27% of the sample. This specimen comes from a study of T-cell reconstitution after alpha-beta-depleted transplantation in children (dated by TCRdb to 2016 to 2017). The study in broad terms: The study quantitatively tracked T-cell immune reconstitution after TCRalphabeta/CD19-depleted allogeneic hematopoietic cell transplantation in children using TCR repertoire profiling.

CDR1 and CDR2 (MDHEN, SYDVKM) derive from the germline V gene. The CDR3 runs 12 amino acids, cysteine and phenylalanine included. The read is trimmed to its CDR3 DNA, 36 bases read in frame from base 1. Relative to germline, V is 6 bases shorter and J is 3 bases shorter, with 8 bases between their ends. The sample's treatment or condition, from its label and the paper: allogeneic hematopoietic cell transplantation with graft depleted of TCRalphabeta T cells and CD19 B cells. TCRalphabeta/CD19-depleted allogeneic hematopoietic cell grafts were given to the transplant recipients, all of whom were children. General conclusions and limits of the study: The high TCRbeta diversity at day 60 in some patients was ascribed to recipient T cells and intrathymic progenitors that had survived conditioning. Over the following months the frequencies of hyperexpanded clones went down, and after one year T-cell counts and TCRbeta diversity were mostly credited to newly produced T cells. Apparently early alphabetaT-cell count recovery about two months after transplant reportedly relied on only several hundred rapidly expanded clones derived from non-depleted graft cells.

Source: PBMCs, taken before TCRalphabeta/CD19-depleted stem cell transplant. The chain couples TRBV28 to TRBJ2-5; the D gene lacks a confident call. The source of this sequence is a girl aged 2 to 10 with aplastic anemia, due to receive a stem cell transplant. The CDR3 reads CASRARKETQYF. The DNA sequence is TGTGCCAGCAGGGCCAGAAAAGAGACCCAGTACTTC. Beyond the CDR3, the reference TRBV28 and TRBJ2-5 genes provide the residues; the full variable domain reads: DVKVTQSSRYLVKRTGEKVFLECVQDMDHENMFWYRQDPGLGLRLIYFSYDVKMKEKGDIPEGYSVSREKKERFSLILESASTNQTSMYLCASRARKETQYFGPGTRLLVL.